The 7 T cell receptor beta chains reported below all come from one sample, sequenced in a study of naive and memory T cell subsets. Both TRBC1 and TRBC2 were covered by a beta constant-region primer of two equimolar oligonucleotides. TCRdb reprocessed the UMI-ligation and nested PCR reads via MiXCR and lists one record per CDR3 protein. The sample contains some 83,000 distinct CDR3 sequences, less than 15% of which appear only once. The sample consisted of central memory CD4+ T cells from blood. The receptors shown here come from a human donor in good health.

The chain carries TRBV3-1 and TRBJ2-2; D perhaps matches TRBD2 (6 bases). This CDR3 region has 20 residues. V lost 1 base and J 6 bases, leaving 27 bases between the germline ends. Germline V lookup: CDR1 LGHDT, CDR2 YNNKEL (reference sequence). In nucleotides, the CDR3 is TGTGCCAGCAGCCAAGGGGAGGTTTTGACTTGGGGTCGGGGACCCGGGGAGCTGTTTTTT. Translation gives CASSQGEVLTWGRGPGELFF. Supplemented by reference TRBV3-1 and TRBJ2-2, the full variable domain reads DTAVSQTPKYLVTQMGNDKSIKCEQNLGHDTMYWYKQDSKKFLKIMFSYNNKELIINETVPNRFSPKSPDKAHLNLHINSLELGDSAVYFCASSQGEVLTWGRGPGELFFGEGSRLTVL.

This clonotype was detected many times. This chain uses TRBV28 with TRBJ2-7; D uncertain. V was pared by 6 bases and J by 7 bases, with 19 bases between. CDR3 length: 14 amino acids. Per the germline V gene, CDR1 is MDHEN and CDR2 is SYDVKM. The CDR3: CASRNTGLSREQYF. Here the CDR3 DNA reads TGTGCCAGCAGGAACACTGGCCTTTCTCGTGAGCAGTACTTC.

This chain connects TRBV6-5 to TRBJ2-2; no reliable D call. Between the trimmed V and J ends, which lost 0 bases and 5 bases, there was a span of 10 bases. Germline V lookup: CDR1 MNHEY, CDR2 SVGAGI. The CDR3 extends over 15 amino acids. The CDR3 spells CASSYSGSTTGELFF. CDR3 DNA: TGTGCCAGCAGTTACTCGGGCAGCACAACCGGGGAGCTGTTTTTT.

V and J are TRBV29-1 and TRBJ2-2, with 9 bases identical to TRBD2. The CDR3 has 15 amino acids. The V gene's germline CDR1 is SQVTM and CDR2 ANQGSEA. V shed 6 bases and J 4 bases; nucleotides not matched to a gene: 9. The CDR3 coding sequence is TGCAGCGTCACACCAGGGACTAGCCCCACCGGGGAGCTGTTTTTT. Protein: CSVTPGTSPTGELFF.

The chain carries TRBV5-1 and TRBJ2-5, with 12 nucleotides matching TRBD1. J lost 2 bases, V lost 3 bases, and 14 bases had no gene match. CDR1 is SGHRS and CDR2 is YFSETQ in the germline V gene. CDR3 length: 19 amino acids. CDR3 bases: TGCGCCAGCAGCTCAAAAAGGGGACAGGGGGCCGCTAGTCAAGAGACCCAGTACTTC. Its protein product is CASSSKRGQGAASQETQYF.

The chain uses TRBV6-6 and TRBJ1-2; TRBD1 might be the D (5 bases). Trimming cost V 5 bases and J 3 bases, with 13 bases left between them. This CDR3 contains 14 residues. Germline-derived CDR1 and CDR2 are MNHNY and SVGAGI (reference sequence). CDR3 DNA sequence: TGTGCCAGCAGTCCAGGGTACTTTGACTATGGCTACACCTTC. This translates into CASSPGYFDYGYTF.

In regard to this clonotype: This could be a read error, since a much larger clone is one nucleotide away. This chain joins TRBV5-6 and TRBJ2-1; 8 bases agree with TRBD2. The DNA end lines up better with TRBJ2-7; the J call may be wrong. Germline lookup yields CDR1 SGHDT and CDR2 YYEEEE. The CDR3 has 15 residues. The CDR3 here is CASSYGLARPNEQYF. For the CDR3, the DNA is TGTGCCAGCAGCTACGGACTAGCAAGGCCGAATGAGCAGTACTTC.